The rows below give T cell receptor beta chains drawn from one sample of a study of CD8+CD57+ T cells in acquired aplastic anemia. TCRdb redid the calling of the reads with MiXCR, one entry per CDR3 protein. The sample shows around 50,000 distinct CDR3 sequences, approximately 54% of them seen only once. The source material was sorted CD4+, CD8+, or CD8+CD57+ T cells (not recorded which) from PBMCs. These receptors came from a human donor with aplastic anemia. CDR3s leave out the opening cysteine and the closing phenylalanine or tryptophan. The D gene is left open where the match is weak.

D gene,V gene,J gene,CDR3 protein
.,TRBV25-1,TRBJ2-1,ASSEWGSSYNEQF
.,TRBV29-1,TRBJ2-1,SLSGTGLLNEQF
.,TRBV24-1,TRBJ1-5,ATGRTEKSPQH
.,TRBV2,TRBJ2-7,ASSVYPLEQY
.,TRBV10-1,TRBJ1-5,ASSLMRRSCHNQH
.,TRBV24-1,TRBJ2-5,ATSVGGRETQY
.,TRBV10-3,TRBJ2-2,ATLQGESGELF
.,TRBV2,TRBJ1-1,ASSEAGTSSGAF
.,TRBV19,TRBJ1-2,ASSSRGLYGYT
.,TRBV4-2,TRBJ2-3,ASSQDLAGTDTQY
TRBD2,TRBV15,TRBJ2-7,ASLRGRITYEQY
.,TRBV20-1,TRBJ2-3,SAIYPGSTDTQY